The rows below give T cell receptor beta chains drawn from one sample of a study of response to subunit inactivated influenza vaccine. TCRdb recomputed calls from the RT-PCR reads with MiXCR, one row per CDR3 protein. Here the sample spans hundreds of thousands of distinct CDR3 sequences, roughly 11% being singletons. The sample here was PBMCs from blood, taken around seven weeks after vaccination. The source is a man aged 50-59 years who received an inactivated influenza vaccine. Each CDR3 is given with its conserved first and last residue. The D gene is left open where the match is weak. Not all rows give a size; the values are once, few, many and, for expanded clones, a class.

few	TRBV20-1	TRBJ2-5	NA	TGCAGTGCTAGTCTATCCCGAAGACACCCAGGGATAGAGACCCAGTACTTC	CSASLSRRHPGIETQYF
few	TRBV6-2/TRBV6-3	TRBJ2-1	TRBD1	TGTGCCAGCAGACCGACAGGGGTTGGTGAGCAGTTCTTC	CASRPTGVGEQFF
NA	TRBV7-9	TRBJ2-5	TRBD1	TGTGCCAGCAGCTTAGAGGACAGGAACCAAGAGACCCAGTACTTC	CASSLEDRNQETQYF
NA	TRBV5-4	TRBJ2-3	TRBD2	TGTGCCAGCAGCTTGCGGACTAGCGGGACTATCACAGATACGCAGTATTTT	CASSLRTSGTITDTQYF
many	TRBV25-1	TRBJ2-1	NA	TGTGCCAGCAGTATCGGGCACGATCTTGAGCAGTTCTTC	CASSIGHDLEQFF
once	TRBV6-1	TRBJ2-7	TRBD1	TGTGCCAGCAGTACGACCGACAGGGTGGGCTACGAGCAGTACTTC	CASSTTDRVGYEQYF
NA	TRBV12-3/TRBV12-4	TRBJ2-2	TRBD1	TGTGCCAGCACTCCGGGACAGCCGAACACCGGGGAGCTGTTTTTT	CASTPGQPNTGELFF
few	TRBV9	TRBJ2-7	NA	TGTGCCAGCAGCCGCCGTGGGGGTTCCTACGAGCAGTACTTC	CASSRRGGSYEQYF
many	TRBV28	TRBJ2-1	NA	TGTGCCAGCAGAAGGGGTCTCGAAGGGTTCTTC	CASRRGLEGFF
NA	TRBV6-2/TRBV6-3	TRBJ2-5	NA	TGTGCCAGCAGTCGGACCGCGATGTCGGAGACCCAGTACTTC	CASSRTAMSETQYF
few	TRBV12-3/TRBV12-4	TRBJ1-2	NA	TGTGCCAGCAGCCCGACAGCCCAACAATTTGTCTATGGCTACACCTTC	CASSPTAQQFVYGYTF
NA	TRBV19	TRBJ2-2	NA	TGTGCCAGTAGTATGGAAGACCTGGTCGAGGGCGGGGAGCTGTTTTTT	CASSMEDLVEGGELFF
NA	TRBV4-3	TRBJ2-1	NA	TGCGCCAGCAGCCAGTCGCAGGGGATGTTGGATGAGCAGTTCTTC	CASSQSQGMLDEQFF
many	TRBV12-3/TRBV12-4	TRBJ1-6	NA	TGTGCCAGCAGTTTAGCTTTTAGAGAGAATTCACCCCTCCACTTT	CASSLAFRENSPLHF
many	TRBV20-1	TRBJ2-7	TRBD1	TGCAGTGCTAGGTACAGGGGACAGACTAACGAGCAGTACTTC	CSARYRGQTNEQYF
few	TRBV6-1	TRBJ2-7	NA	TGTGCCAGCAGCCCCGGACAGCTAATCTACGAGCAGTACTTC	CASSPGQLIYEQYF
few	TRBV28	TRBJ2-1	NA	TGTGCCAGCAGTTTATGGCGGACCGGACGGCCATATGAGCAGTTCTTC	CASSLWRTGRPYEQFF
many	TRBV5-1	TRBJ2-2	TRBD2	TGCGCCAGCACTACTAGCGGCACCGGGGAGCTGTTTTTT	CASTTSGTGELFF
many	TRBV6-1	TRBJ2-1	NA	TGTGCCAGCAGTCCTGGACTGGTCAGCTCCTACAATGAGCAGTTCTTC	CASSPGLVSSYNEQFF
many	TRBV12-3/TRBV12-4	TRBJ1-2	NA	TGTGCCAGCAGTCCCCAGCACAGGGCATGGGGCTACACCTTC	CASSPQHRAWGYTF
few	TRBV5-1	TRBJ2-5	TRBD1	TGCGCCAGCAGCTTGGAGGGGACAGGGGGCAGTGAGACCCAGTACTTC	CASSLEGTGGSETQYF
NA	TRBV3-1	TRBJ2-5	TRBD1	TGTGCCAGCAGCCATAGGTCCGCCAGGGGGCGAGAGACCCAGTACTTC	CASSHRSARGRETQYF
many	TRBV27	TRBJ2-5	NA	TGTGCCAGCGCATCGACCCCGGGGGGCCGATTAGAGACCCAGTACTTC	CASASTPGGRLETQYF
many	TRBV7-9	TRBJ2-1	TRBD2	TGTGCCAGCCAAATAGCGGGAGTAGGCCATGAGCAGTTCTTC	CASQIAGVGHEQFF
NA	TRBV10-3	TRBJ2-7	TRBD2	TGTGCCACCTTAGCGGGAGTCAGCCACGAGCAGTACTTC	CATLAGVSHEQYF
few	TRBV5-5	TRBJ1-2	TRBD1	TGTGCCAGCAGCTTTGCTACAGGGGAAGGCTACACCTTC	CASSFATGEGYTF
NA	TRBV25-1	TRBJ1-2	NA	TGTGCCAGCAGTGAACGGCACTATGGCTACACCTTC	CASSERHYGYTF
few	TRBV20-1	TRBJ1-2	NA	TGCAGTGCTAGGGACAGAACCTATGGCTACACCTTC	CSARDRTYGYTF
NA	TRBV6-2/TRBV6-3	TRBJ2-2	NA	TGTGCCAGCAGTTACTTGTGGTGGACCCGGCCCGGGGAGCTGTTTTTT	CASSYLWWTRPGELFF
NA	TRBV6-1	TRBJ1-5	NA	TGTGCCAGCAGCGAAGCAGGCTCCAATCAGCCCCAGCATTTT	CASSEAGSNQPQHF
NA	TRBV18	TRBJ1-1	TRBD1	TGTGCCAGCTCAGAGGGACAGGGCATTCGAGAAGCTTTCTTT	CASSEGQGIREAFF
few	TRBV7-2	TRBJ1-2	TRBD1	TGTGCCAGCAGCTCGACAGGGGGCTTAGGCTACACCTTC	CASSSTGGLGYTF
NA	TRBV20-1	TRBJ2-1	TRBD2	TGCAGTGTAGCGGGAGTCGGTTATTACAATGAGCAGTTCTTC	CSVAGVGYYNEQFF
few	TRBV29-1	TRBJ2-7	NA	TGCAGCGTTGTAGTCCAGGGGGGCTACGAGCAGTACTTC	CSVVVQGGYEQYF
many	TRBV5-1	TRBJ2-7	NA	TGCGCCAGCAGCGCAGGGAAGTACGAGCAGTACTTC	CASSAGKYEQYF
few	TRBV12-3/TRBV12-4	TRBJ2-3	NA	TGTGCCAGCAGTTTAGGCTGGACAGATACGCAGTATTTT	CASSLGWTDTQYF
NA	TRBV6-1	TRBJ1-4	NA	TGTGCCAGCAGGCCGACAGCAACTAATGAAAAACTGTTTTTT	CASRPTATNEKLFF
few	TRBV20-1	TRBJ2-3	TRBD2	TGCAGTGCTAGACTAGCGGGGAACACAGATACGCAGTATTTT	CSARLAGNTDTQYF
few	TRBV7-9	TRBJ1-4	TRBD1	TGTGCCAGCAGCTTTAAAGGACAGGGAGCAACTAATGAAAAACTGTTTTTT	CASSFKGQGATNEKLFF
many	TRBV12-3/TRBV12-4	TRBJ2-7	TRBD1	TGTGCCAGCAGTTTTGGGACAGGGTACTACGAGCAGTACTTC	CASSFGTGYYEQYF
many	TRBV7-9	TRBJ1-5	NA	TGTGCCAGCAGCTTAGAGGCCGATCAGCCCCAGCATTTT	CASSLEADQPQHF
few	TRBV4-3	TRBJ2-7	TRBD1	TGCGCCAGCAGCCAAGAAACTTCTAGAAGGACAGGGAGTGATGAGCAGTACTTC	CASSQETSRRTGSDEQYF
NA	TRBV19	TRBJ2-7	NA	TGTGCCAGTAGTATGGCTGCGATCACCTACGAGCAGTACTTC	CASSMAAITYEQYF
NA	TRBV7-9	TRBJ2-3	NA	TGTGCCAGCAGGAGTCCGGGGGCAGAGCAGTATTTT	CASRSPGAEQYF
NA	TRBV2	TRBJ2-1	TRBD2	TGTGCCAGCAGTGACCCCGGGAGGGCCAATGAGCAGTTCTTC	CASSDPGRANEQFF
NA	TRBV5-8	TRBJ1-1	NA	TGTGCCAGCAGCTTGGTTGCCAGGACACTGAACACTGAAGCTTTCTTT	CASSLVARTLNTEAFF
NA	TRBV27	TRBJ2-3	TRBD1	TGTGCCAGCAGTTATCCCGAGCTAGGGGGCATGGTTATCACAGATACGCAGTATTTT	CASSYPELGGMVITDTQYF
few	TRBV7-9	TRBJ2-3	NA	TGTGCCAGCAGCCGGACAGTTACAGATACGCAGTATTTT	CASSRTVTDTQYF
NA	TRBV6-1	TRBJ1-1	TRBD1	TGTGCCAGCAGGAGGGGACAGGGGAACACTGAAGCTTTCTTT	CASRRGQGNTEAFF
NA	TRBV2	TRBJ2-2	NA	TGTGCCAGCACTCGGGAGAGCGTAACCGGGGAGCTGTTTTTT	CASTRESVTGELFF
NA	TRBV11-2	TRBJ2-1	TRBD2	TGTGCCAGCAGGGACGCAGCGGGAACTTACAATGAGCAGTTCTTC	CASRDAAGTYNEQFF
many	TRBV5-1	TRBJ2-7	NA	TGCGCCAGCAGCTTGGACGGTAACTCCTACGAGCAGTACTTC	CASSLDGNSYEQYF